Each of the 3 T cell receptor beta chains below was sequenced from the same sample in a study of vaccination effects on CD4 cells after COVID-19. Sequencing followed a ViraFEST assay step that expanded antigen-specific CD4+ T cells with viral peptide pools. Having been cultured for ten to eleven days, the cells underwent CD4+ T cell isolation. The vaccine given was either BNT162b2 or mRNA-1273, in two doses. Generated by immunoSEQ multiplex PCR, the TCRdb table keeps only in-frame clones and is missing some. The sample shows more than 50,000 clones, under 85% of them seen only once. Their antigen targets remain unknown. The source was CD4+ T cells from PBMCs cultured with HCoV-OC43 spike peptides, collected after COVID-19 vaccination. Described subset: HCoV-OC43 spike overlapping peptide pool stimulation. The receptors come from a human donor who received a COVID-19 vaccine.

This clone has only one observation. The V and J genes are TRBV23-1 and TRBJ2-5; 9 bases align to TRBD1. TRBV23-1 is flagged as an ORF with uncertain function. The CDR3 contains 16 residues. V shed 5 bases, J shed 2 bases, and the junction held 9 bases outside the gene matches. CDR3 region: CASSSAGTGRQETQYF. Written as DNA, the CDR3 is TGCGCCAGCAGTTCAGCGGGGACAGGGCGGCAAGAGACCCAGTACTTC.

This clone was detected a few times. CDR3 sequence: CASSISVGTSGNTIYF. The CDR3 nucleotides are TGTGCCAGTAGTATTTCGGTTGGGACCTCTGGAAACACCATATATTTT. The V and J genes are TRBV19 and TRBJ1-3; D possibly corresponds to TRBD1 (5 bases). The germline V gene encodes CDR1 LNHDA and CDR2 SQIVND (reference sequence). The CDR3 has 16 residues. V gave up 3 bases and J gave up 0 bases, with 12 bases separating them.

V is TRBV7-2 and J is TRBJ1-3; 7 bases align to TRBD1. Germline CDR1 SGHTA, CDR2 FQGNSA. The J segment lost 0 bases and the V segment lost 7 bases, leaving 12 bases of the junction unmatched. The CDR3 is made up of 17 amino acids. The CDR3 DNA reads as TGTGCCAGCACCCCTAGGGACAGATCCCTCTCTGGAAACACCATATATTTT. Amino acid sequence: CASTPRDRSLSGNTIYF.